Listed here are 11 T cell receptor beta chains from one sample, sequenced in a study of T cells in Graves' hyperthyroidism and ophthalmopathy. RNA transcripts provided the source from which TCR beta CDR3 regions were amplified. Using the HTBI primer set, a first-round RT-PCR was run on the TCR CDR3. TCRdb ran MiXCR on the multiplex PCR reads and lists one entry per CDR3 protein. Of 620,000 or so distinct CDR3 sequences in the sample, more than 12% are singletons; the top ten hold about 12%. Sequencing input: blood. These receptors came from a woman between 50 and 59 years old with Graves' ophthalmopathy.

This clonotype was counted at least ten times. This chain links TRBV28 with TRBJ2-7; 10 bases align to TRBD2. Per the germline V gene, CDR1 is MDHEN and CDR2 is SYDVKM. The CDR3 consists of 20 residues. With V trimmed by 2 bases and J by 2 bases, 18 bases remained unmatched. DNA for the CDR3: TGTGCCAGCAGTTTAGCCCTAGCGGGAGACTTACCCCGCCGACCCTACGAGCAGTACTTC. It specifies CASSLALAGDLPRRPYEQYF.

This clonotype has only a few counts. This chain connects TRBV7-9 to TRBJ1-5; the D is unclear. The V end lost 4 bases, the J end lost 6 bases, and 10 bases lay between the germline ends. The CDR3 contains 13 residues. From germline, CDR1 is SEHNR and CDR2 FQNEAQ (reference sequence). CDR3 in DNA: TGTGCCAGCAGCTCCCCCGGTGGTCAGCCCCAGCATTTT. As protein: CASSSPGGQPQHF. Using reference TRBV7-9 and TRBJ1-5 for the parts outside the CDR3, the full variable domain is DTGVSQNPRHKITKRGQNVTFRCDPISEHNRLYWYRQTLGQGPEFLTYFQNEAQLEKSRLLSDRFSAERPKGSFSTLEIQRTEQGDSAMYLCASSSPGGQPQHFGDGTRLSIL.

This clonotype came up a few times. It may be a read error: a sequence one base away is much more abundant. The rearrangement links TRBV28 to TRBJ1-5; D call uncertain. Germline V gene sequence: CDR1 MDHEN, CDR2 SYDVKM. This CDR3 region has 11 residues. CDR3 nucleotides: TGTACCAGCAGTTCGTATCAGCCCCAGCATTTT. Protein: CTSSSYQPQHF. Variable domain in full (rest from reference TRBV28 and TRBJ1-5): DVKVTQSSRYLVKRTGEKVFLECVQDMDHENMFWYRQDPGLGLRLIYFSYDVKMKEKGDIPEGYSVSREKKERFSLILESASTNQTSMYLCTSSSYQPQHFGDGTRLSIL.

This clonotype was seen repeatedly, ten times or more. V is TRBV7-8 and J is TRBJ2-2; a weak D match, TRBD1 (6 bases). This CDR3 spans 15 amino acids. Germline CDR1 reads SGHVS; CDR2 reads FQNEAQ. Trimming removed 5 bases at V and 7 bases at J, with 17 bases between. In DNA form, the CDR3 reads TGTGCCAGCAGCACCCTCTCAGGGGCGAACGGGGAGCTGTTTTTT. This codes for CASSTLSGANGELFF.

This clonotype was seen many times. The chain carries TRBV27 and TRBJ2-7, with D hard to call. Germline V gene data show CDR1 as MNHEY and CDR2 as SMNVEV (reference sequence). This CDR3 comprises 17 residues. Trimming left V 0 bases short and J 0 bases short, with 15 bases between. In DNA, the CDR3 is TGTGCCAGCAGTTTATCCCCCCGTAGAGCTGACTCCTACGAGCAGTACTTC. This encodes CASSLSPRRADSYEQYF.

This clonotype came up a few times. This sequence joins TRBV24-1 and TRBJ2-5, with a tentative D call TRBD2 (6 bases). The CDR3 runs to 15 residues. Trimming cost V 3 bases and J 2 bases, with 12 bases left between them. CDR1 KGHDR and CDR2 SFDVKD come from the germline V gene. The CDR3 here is CATSDKLALQETQYF. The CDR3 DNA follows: TGTGCCACCAGTGATAAGCTAGCGCTTCAAGAGACCCAGTACTTC.

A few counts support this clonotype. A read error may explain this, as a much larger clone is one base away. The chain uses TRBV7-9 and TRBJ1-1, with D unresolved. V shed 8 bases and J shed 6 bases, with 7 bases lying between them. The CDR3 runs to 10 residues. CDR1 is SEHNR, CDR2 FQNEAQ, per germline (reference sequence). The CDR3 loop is CASEWSEAFF. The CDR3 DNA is TGTGCCAGCGAATGGTCTGAAGCTTTCTTT.

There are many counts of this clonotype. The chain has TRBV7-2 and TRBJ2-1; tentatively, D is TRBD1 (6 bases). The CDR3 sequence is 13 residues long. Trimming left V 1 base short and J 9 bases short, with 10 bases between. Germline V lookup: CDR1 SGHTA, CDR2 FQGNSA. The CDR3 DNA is TGTGCCAGCAGCTTAGACAGGGAACTTGAGCAGTTCTTC. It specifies CASSLDRELEQFF.

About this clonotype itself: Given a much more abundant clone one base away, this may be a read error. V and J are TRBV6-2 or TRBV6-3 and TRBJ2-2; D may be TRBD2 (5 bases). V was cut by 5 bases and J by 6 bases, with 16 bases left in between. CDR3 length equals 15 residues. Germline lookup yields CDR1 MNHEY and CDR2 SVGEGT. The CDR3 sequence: CASSKLEGVAGELFF. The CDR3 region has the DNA TGTGCCAGCAGTAAACTAGAGGGAGTGGCCGGGGAGCTGTTTTTT.

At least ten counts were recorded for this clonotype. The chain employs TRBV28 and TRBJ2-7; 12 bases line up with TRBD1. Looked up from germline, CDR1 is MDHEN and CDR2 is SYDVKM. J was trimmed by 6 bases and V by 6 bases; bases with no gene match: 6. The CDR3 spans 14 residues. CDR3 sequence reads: CASRFGTGGFEQYF. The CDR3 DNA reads TGTGCCAGCAGGTTCGGGACAGGGGGCTTCGAGCAGTACTTC.

The DNA of the CDR3 is TGCGCCAGCAGCCACGACTGGGGAGGTAGGACTAATACGCAGTATTTT. Amino acids: CASSHDWGGRTNTQYF. The chain combines TRBV4-1 with TRBJ2-3, with D tentatively TRBD2 (6 bases). The V and J ends lost 3 bases and 7 bases respectively, with 20 bases between them. The CDR3 consists of 16 residues. CDR1 is MGHRA, CDR2 YSYEKL, per germline.